This record covers a single T cell receptor beta chain. This CDR3 has 14 residues. The V end lost 7 bases, the J end lost 5 bases, and 15 bases lay between the germline ends. Per germline, CDR1 LGHDT and CDR2 YNNKEL (reference sequence). Per the original data handling: Amplification with reference gene primers provided the estimates of nucleated cell counts. Clones were sequenced by immunoSEQ multiplex PCR, and TCRdb holds only the in-frame ones, with some missing. Clone size and the V and J calls come from that table; the DNA yielded D and trimming. This sample carries 54,000 or so clones, about 82% of them seen once, and the ten largest clones take roughly 25%. This specimen belongs to a study of blood T cell repertoires in COVID-19. Across the study: COVID-19 samples collected from the United States, Italy and Spain covered acute and convalescent phases.

The chain couples TRBV3-1 (or the pseudogene TRBV3-2) to TRBJ2-1; D remains ambiguous. The sequenced material came from peripheral blood. The TCR sequence derives from a woman at least 80 years old with acute or convalescent COVID-19. The CDR3 loop reads CASTLSQVDNEQFF. In DNA, the CDR3 is TGTGCCAGCACCCTCAGCCAGGTGGACAATGAGCAGTTCTTC.